The entry below describes one TCR beta chain. The protocol was immunoSEQ multiplex PCR, while the TCRdb copy is restricted to in-frame clones and leaves out a portion. The top ten clones hold about 6.8% of a sample with approximately 300,000 clones, about 89% of them seen once. The V gene's germline CDR1 is LNHDA and CDR2 SQIVND (reference sequence). There are 15 residues in the CDR3. V shed 7 bases, J shed 5 bases, and the junction held 11 bases outside the gene matches. The sample originates from a study of blood T cell repertoires in COVID-19. Sequenced: peripheral blood. The rearrangement joins TRBV19 to TRBJ1-5; 7 positions agree with TRBD1. This receptor was taken from a man aged 18 to 30 who had recovered from COVID-19. In DNA form, the CDR3 reads TGTGCCAGTACCAACCTCCGGGACAGCTATCAGCCCCAGCATTTT. The encoded protein is CASTNLRDSYQPQHF.